Detailed here is one TCR beta chain. The count of this clone is one. Its target antigen remains unknown. It has no much larger one-base neighbor in the sample; base qualities were not kept. Participants in the prospective study were aged roughly 18 to 90 years, lived in some 24 United States geographic areas, and enrolled through a virtual design. Cohort assignment in the prospective study relied on participant-reported clinical history from a screening survey and a study questionnaire. Mobile phlebotomists in the prospective study collected whole blood, serum and a nasopharyngeal or oropharyngeal swab from every participant. Over an approximately two-month period, participants in the prospective study had the option of providing additional blood draws and questionnaires. Before DNA extraction, prospective study blood samples were shipped either frozen or at room temperature. TCRbeta CDR3 regions were amplified from genomic DNA by means of the immunoSEQ Assay, a bias-controlled multiplex PCR. Concerning the study's data processing: The number of nucleated cells in each sample was estimated from the amplification of reference gene primers within the assay. To quantify the absolute abundance of each unique TCRbeta CDR3 rearrangement, sequence reads were collapsed and filtered. For each sample, productive Simpson clonality was calculated as the square root of Simpson's diversity index over productive rearrangements. TCRdb limited this immuneACCESS table to in-frame rearrangements with V and J called. A share of clones is missing; checked studies link under half to unresolved V genes, and the rest is unexplained. That table is the source of V, J and clone size, and D and trimming were worked out from the DNA. This sample comprises roughly 250,000 clones, 88% of them detected only once. The top ten clonotypes cover about 1.2% of the sample.

These data originate in a study of blood T cell repertoires in COVID-19 (dated by TCRdb to between 2020 and 2021). Some background on the complete study: The collaborator samples originated in the United States, Italy and Spain and spanned the acute and convalescent phases of COVID-19. The prospective study material was composed of cDNA or gDNA derived from T cells, B-cell-depleted T cells, or PBMCs. Deeply sampled blood TCRbeta repertoires from subjects exposed to, actively infected with, or recovered from COVID-19 were included in the dataset. A freely available public database, intended as a resource for researchers studying the immune response to SARS-CoV-2, is where the repertoires were released. Samples came from the ongoing ImmuneRACE study (first 160 participants) plus 1,254 subjects from 6 global collaborators. Sample metadata almost always included a de-identified subject ID, COVID-19 status, age in years and sex. Where available, HLA class I and class II types were obtained from metadata supplied by the sample provider rather than from assay-based typing. Points the paper makes about the study in general: Clinical and demographic metadata were provided uncurated, with the amount varying by source and participant.

CDR1 and CDR2, looked up from the germline V gene, are KGHSH and LQKENI. From cysteine to phenylalanine, the CDR3 is 14 amino acids long. CDR3 DNA only is kept here, 42 bases in frame from base 1. Clipping removes 4 bases from V and 4 bases from J, with 5 as the unmatched junction base count. This receptor was identified in a woman aged 40-49 years with acute COVID-19. The specimen sequenced was PBMCs or T cells enriched from blood (not recorded which). Here the chain combines TRBV18 and TRBJ2-5, with 8 bases aligning to TRBD2. This receptor has the CDR3 CASSQAGEAETQYF. The nucleotide sequence reads as follows: TGTGCCAGCTCACAAGCGGGAGAGGCAGAGACCCAGTACTTC.